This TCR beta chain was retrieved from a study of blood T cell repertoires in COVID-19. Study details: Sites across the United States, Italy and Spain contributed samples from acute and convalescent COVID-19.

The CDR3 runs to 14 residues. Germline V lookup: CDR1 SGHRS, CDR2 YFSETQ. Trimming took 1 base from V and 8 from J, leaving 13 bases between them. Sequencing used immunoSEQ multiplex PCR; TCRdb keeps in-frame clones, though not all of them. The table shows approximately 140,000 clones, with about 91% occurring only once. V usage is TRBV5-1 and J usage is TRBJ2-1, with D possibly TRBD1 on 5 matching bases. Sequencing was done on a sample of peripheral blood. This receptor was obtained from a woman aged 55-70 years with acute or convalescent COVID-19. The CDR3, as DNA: TGCGCCAGCAGCTTGAGCGCAGGGTTGGATGAGCAGTTCTTC. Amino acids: CASSLSAGLDEQFF.